What follows are 10 T cell receptor beta chains derived from one specimen sequenced in a study of OX40 agonist ivuxolimab in advanced cancers. Assay used: immunoSEQ multiplex PCR; TCRdb lists only in-frame clones, some missing. Of about 64,000 clones in the sample, around 84% are singletons; the top ten hold about 2.3%. The specimen comprised CD4+ or CD8+ T cells sorted from blood, sampled in a trial of the OX40 agonist ivuxolimab. These receptors all stem from an adult with an advanced solid tumor such as melanoma, head and neck, liver or kidney cancer.

The table lists this clone with a count of one. J is TRBJ2-2 and V is TRBV29-1; possibly TRBD1 for D (7 bases). With 4 bases removed from V and 1 base from J, the gap between germline ends came to 10 bases. Germline V gene lookup returns CDR1 SQVTM and CDR2 ANQGSEA. The CDR3 is made up of 14 amino acids. This chain's CDR3 is CSVGQGGNTGELFF. The DNA for the CDR3 is TGCAGCGTTGGGCAGGGGGGGAACACCGGGGAGCTGTTTTTT.

The rearrangement joins TRBV18 to TRBJ2-7; D gene ambiguous. Trimming stripped 6 bases from V and 0 bases from J, with 6 bases between. The length of the CDR3 is 12 residues. Germline V CDR1 and CDR2: KGHSH, LQKENI. The CDR3 nucleotides are TGTGCCAGCTCGGCCAACTCCTACGAGCAGTACTTC. It specifies CASSANSYEQYF.

This rearrangement joins TRBV7-9 to TRBJ1-2, with D perhaps matching TRBD1 (5 bases). V was trimmed by 2 bases and J by 6 bases, leaving 13 bases between them. This CDR3 spans 14 amino acids. The germline CDR1 and CDR2 sequences are SEHNR and FQNEAQ (reference sequence). CDR3 nucleotides: TGTGCCAGCAGCTTAAAGGGGAGAAAAGATGGCTACACCTTC. This gives the protein CASSLKGRKDGYTF. Filled out from reference TRBV7-9 and TRBJ1-2, the complete variable domain reads DTGVSQNPRHKITKRGQNVTFRCDPISEHNRLYWYRQTLGQGPEFLTYFQNEAQLEKSRLLSDRFSAERPKGSFSTLEIQRTEQGDSAMYLCASSLKGRKDGYTFGSGTRLTVV.

The chain is built from TRBV6-4 and TRBJ1-1; D is unresolved. The V and J ends lost 7 bases and 1 base respectively, with 10 bases between them. Germline loops: CDR1 MRHNA, CDR2 SNTAGT. CDR3 size: 13 residues. The CDR3 DNA reads as TGTGCCAGCAAGGTCAGTCCGAACACTGAAGCTTTCTTT. Translated, it gives CASKVSPNTEAFF.

The CDR3 bases are TGTGCCAGCAGGGACAGGGGAAGGATGAACACTGAAGCTTTCTTT. The encoded protein is CASRDRGRMNTEAFF. The V call is TRBV2, the J call TRBJ1-1; 9 nucleotides agree with TRBD1. The V gene end was trimmed by 6 bases and the J gene end by 0 bases; junction bases not matched to a gene: 5. CDR1 is SNHLY and CDR2 is FYNNEI in the germline V gene. This CDR3 spans 15 amino acids.

The chain combines TRBV5-3 with TRBJ1-1, with D uncertain. TRBV5-3 is placed among ORFs of uncertain function. The CDR3 covers 10 residues. Trimming removed 6 bases at V and 10 bases at J, with 10 bases between. CDR3 in amino acids: CARTHRPAFF. CDR3 coding DNA: TGTGCCAGAACCCATAGGCCAGCTTTCTTT.

This clone came up a few times. The gene calls are TRBV7-6 and TRBJ1-1; D is perhaps TRBD1 (6 bases). Germline lookup yields CDR1 SGHVS and CDR2 FNYEAQ. Trimming took 6 bases from V and 2 from J, leaving 10 bases between them. The CDR3 is made up of 13 amino acids. As DNA, the CDR3 is TGTGCCAGCAGTAGGGACATCAACACTGAAGCTTTCTTT. It encodes CASSRDINTEAFF.

V is TRBV11-2 and J is TRBJ2-1, with 16 bases that match TRBD2. The CDR3 extends over 19 amino acids. V shed 6 bases, J shed 10 bases, and the junction held 18 bases outside the gene matches. The germline CDR1 and CDR2 sequences are SGHAT and FQNNGV. Here the CDR3 DNA reads TGTGCCAGCAGGAATACCATCCGCGGGACTAGCGGGGGGGCCGCCGAGCAGTTCTTC. It yields the protein CASRNTIRGTSGGAAEQFF.

This clone was recorded once. CDR3 amino acids: CASRHREQEQYF. The CDR3 nucleotides are TGTGCCAGCAGACACAGGGAGCAAGAGCAGTACTTC. The chain recombines TRBV6-5 with TRBJ2-7; D may be TRBD1 (6 bases). V shed 6 bases and J shed 7 bases, with 13 bases lying between them. The CDR3 totals 12 residues. Germline loops: CDR1 MNHEY, CDR2 SVGAGI.

This clone was picked up many times. J is TRBJ1-3 and V is TRBV15, with a possible D match to TRBD1 (5 bases). Germline CDR1 LNHNV, CDR2 YYDKDF (reference sequence). Trimming stripped 3 bases from V and 0 bases from J, with 12 bases between. The CDR3 consists of 16 residues. CDR3 sequence (DNA): TGTGCCACCAGCAGGGACCCACAGGCCTCTGGAAACACCATATATTTT. It specifies CATSRDPQASGNTIYF.